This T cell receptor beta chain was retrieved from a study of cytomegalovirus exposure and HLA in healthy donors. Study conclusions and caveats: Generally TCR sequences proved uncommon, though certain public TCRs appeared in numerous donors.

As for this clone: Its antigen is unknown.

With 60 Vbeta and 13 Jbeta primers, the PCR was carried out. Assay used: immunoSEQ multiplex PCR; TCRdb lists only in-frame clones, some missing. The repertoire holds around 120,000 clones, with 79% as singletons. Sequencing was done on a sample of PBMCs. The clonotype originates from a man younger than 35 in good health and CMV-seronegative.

The chain's CDR3 is CASSQGTGDLYEQYF. In DNA, the CDR3 is TGCGCCAGCAGCCAAGGGACAGGGGACCTCTACGAGCAGTACTTC. The chain combines TRBV4-1 with TRBJ2-7; 9 bases align to TRBD1. In germline, CDR1 is MGHRA, CDR2 YSYEKL. CDR3 length: 15 residues. The J segment lost 3 bases and the V segment lost 1 base, leaving 4 bases of the junction unmatched.